This TCR beta chain was captured in a study of blood T cell repertoires in COVID-19. The repertoire was sequenced with immunoSEQ multiplex PCR; TCRdb's copy has only in-frame clones and lacks some. The repertoire holds around 150,000 clones, with about 89% as singletons. Germline CDR1 and CDR2: MNHEY and SVGEGT. The CDR3 is 12 residues long. Trimming removed 3 bases from V and 3 bases from J, with 6 bases in between. This clonotype was obtained from a man aged 50-60 years with active COVID-19. The chain employs TRBV6-2 or TRBV6-3 and TRBJ2-7; D is unclear. The specimen was peripheral blood. The CDR3 loop is CASSYPGYEQYF. The DNA for the CDR3 is TGTGCCAGCAGTTATCCAGGCTACGAGCAGTACTTC.